Included here is one T cell receptor beta chain sequence, with context. This entry belongs to a study of patients with pleural tuberculosis. The germline V gene has CDR1 LNHDA and CDR2 SQIVND (reference sequence). CDR3 length: 14 amino acids. The V and J ends lost 5 bases and 1 base, in that order; junction bases with no gene match: 2. TCRdb processed the reads anew with MiXCR; each CDR3 protein has one entry. The sample lists approximately 50,000 distinct CDR3 sequences, under 8.5% occurring once. This receptor was identified in a human donor with pleural tuberculosis. The chain employs TRBV19 and TRBJ2-5, with 9 positions matching TRBD1. Here the CDR3 reads CASSLDRGQETQYF. In nucleotides, the CDR3 is TGTGCCAGTAGTCTGGACAGGGGCCAAGAGACCCAGTACTTC.